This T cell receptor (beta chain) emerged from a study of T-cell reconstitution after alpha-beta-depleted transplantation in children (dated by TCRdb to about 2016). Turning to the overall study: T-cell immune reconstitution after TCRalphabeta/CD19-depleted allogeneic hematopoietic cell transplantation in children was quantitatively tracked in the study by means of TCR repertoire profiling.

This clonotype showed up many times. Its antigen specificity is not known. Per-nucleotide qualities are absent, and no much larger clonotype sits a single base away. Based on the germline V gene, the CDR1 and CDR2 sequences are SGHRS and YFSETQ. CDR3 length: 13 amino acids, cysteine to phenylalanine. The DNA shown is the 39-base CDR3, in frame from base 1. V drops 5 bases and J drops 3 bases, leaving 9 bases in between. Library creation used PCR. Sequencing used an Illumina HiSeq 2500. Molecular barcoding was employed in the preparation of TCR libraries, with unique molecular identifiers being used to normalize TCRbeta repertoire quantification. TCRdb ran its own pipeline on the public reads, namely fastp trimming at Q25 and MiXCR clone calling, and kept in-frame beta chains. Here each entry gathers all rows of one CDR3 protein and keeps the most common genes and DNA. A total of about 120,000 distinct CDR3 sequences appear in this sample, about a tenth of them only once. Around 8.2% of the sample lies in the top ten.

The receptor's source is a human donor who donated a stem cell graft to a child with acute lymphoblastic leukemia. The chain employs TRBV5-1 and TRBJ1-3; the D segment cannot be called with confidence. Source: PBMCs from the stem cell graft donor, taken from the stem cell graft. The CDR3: CASSSAGGNTIYF. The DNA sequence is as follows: TGCGCCAGCAGTTCGGCAGGTGGAAACACCATATATTTT. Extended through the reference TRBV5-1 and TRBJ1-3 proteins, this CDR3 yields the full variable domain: KAGVTQTPRYLIKTRGQQVTLSCSPISGHRSVSWYQQTPGQGLQFLFEYFSETQRNKGNFPGRFSGRQFSNSRSEMNVSTLELGDSALYLCASSSAGGNTIYFGEGSWLTVV.